This TCR beta chain was profiled in a study of blood T cell repertoires in COVID-19. In the study's own analysis: Cell counts per sample came from amplifying reference gene primers. Clones were sequenced by immunoSEQ multiplex PCR, and TCRdb holds only the in-frame ones, with some missing. The DNA was the basis for D and trimming; V, J and clone size are from that table. The top ten hold approximately 7.4% of the sample, which has hundreds of thousands of clones, almost 90% seen once. Germline lookup yields CDR1 DFQATT and CDR2 SNEGSKA (reference sequence). CDR3 size: 11 residues. V lost 3 bases to trimming and J lost 11 bases, with 13 bases between them.

V is TRBV20-1 and J is TRBJ1-1; D remains unclear. The sequencing sample was made of peripheral blood. The origin of this receptor is an older woman with COVID-19, enrolled during active disease. DNA of the CDR3: TGCAGTGCTAGTGGTTATGGTCGGGCTTTCTTT. Translating it yields CSASGYGRAFF.